The next 30 T cell receptor beta chains were all read from a single sample in a study of blood T cell repertoires in COVID-19. Clones were read by immunoSEQ multiplex PCR, and TCRdb kept only the in-frame ones, dropping some. The sample consists of 300,000 to 400,000 clones, 65% to 90% of them appearing once. Sequenced material: PBMCs or T cells enriched from blood (not recorded which). The receptors here all came from a woman aged 40 to 50 with acute COVID-19.

CDR3 bases: TGTGCCACCAATGGACAGGGAGGCACAGATACGCAGTATTTT. This translates into CATNGQGGTDTQYF. The J gene is TRBJ2-3, the V gene TRBV10-3, with TRBD1 matching 8 bases. The CDR3 covers 14 residues. The V gene's germline CDR1 is ENHRY and CDR2 SYGVKD. Unmatched junction bases numbered 7, after V lost 10 bases and J lost 1 base.

The chain has TRBV28 and TRBJ1-1; TRBD1 matches at 9 bases. The CDR3 consists of 16 residues. Trimming took 3 bases from V and 4 from J; bases not matched to a gene: 9. Germline V lookup: CDR1 MDHEN, CDR2 SYDVKM. The CDR3 is CASSFGGQGLVTEAFF. CDR3 DNA sequence: TGTGCCAGCAGTTTTGGGGGACAGGGCTTAGTCACTGAAGCTTTCTTT.

V is TRBV10-1 and J is TRBJ2-7; D is unclear. The CDR3 runs to 13 residues. V was clipped by 2 bases and J by 4 bases, with 9 bases between them. Germline CDR1 WNHNN, CDR2 SYGVQD (reference sequence). The chain's CDR3 is CASSEAHDYEQYF. CDR3 bases: TGCGCCAGCAGTGAGGCGCACGATTACGAGCAGTACTTC.

J is TRBJ2-7 and V is TRBV12-3 or TRBV12-4; maybe TRBD2 (7 bases). The CDR3 consists of 12 residues. V lost 5 bases and J 4 bases, leaving 9 bases between the germline ends. CDR3 DNA sequence: TGTGCCAGCAGTGCGGGGGCTTACGAGCAGTACTTC. Its protein is CASSAGAYEQYF.

This clone was found once. The CDR3 sequence is CASSPLGSGADEQYF. CDR3 coding DNA: TGTGCCAGCAGCCCCCTGGGTAGCGGGGCGGACGAGCAGTACTTC. This sequence joins TRBV7-8 and TRBJ2-7, with 8 bases fitting TRBD2. Trimming cost V 5 bases and J 5 bases; bases outside gene matches: 11. The CDR3 loop spans 15 amino acids. Germline values: CDR1 SGHVS, CDR2 FQNEAQ.

The chain couples TRBV18 to TRBJ1-3, with 10 bases identical to TRBD1. Trimming removed 2 bases from V and 3 bases from J; junction bases left unmatched: 4. The CDR3 length is 16 residues. CDR1 and CDR2 (germline): KGHSH, LQKENI. CDR3 region: CASSPRQGASGNTIYF. DNA for the CDR3: TGTGCCAGCTCACCAAGACAGGGGGCTAGTGGAAACACCATATATTTT.

The chain combines TRBV7-6 with TRBJ2-5, with 8 bases aligning to TRBD2. Germline assignment: CDR1 SGHVS and CDR2 FNYEAQ. J lost 2 bases, V lost 5 bases, and 7 bases had no gene match. This CDR3 has 15 residues. For the CDR3, the DNA is TGTGCCAGCAGCGCCGGGGGGGGGCCACAAGAGACCCAGTACTTC. Translating gives CASSAGGGPQETQYF.

The chain employs TRBV5-1 and TRBJ2-7; 10 bases match TRBD2. CDR3 length equals 16 residues. V was clipped by 0 bases and J by 4 bases; unmatched bases: 7. CDR1 and CDR2 (germline): SGHRS, YFSETQ. For the CDR3, the DNA is TGCGCCAGCAGCTTGGATCCGGCTAGCGGGAGTTACGAGCAGTACTTC. It translates to CASSLDPASGSYEQYF.

This CDR3 is CASSARDSNTEAFF. As DNA, the CDR3 is TGTGCCAGCAGTGCCCGGGACTCGAACACTGAAGCTTTCTTT. The rearrangement links TRBV2 to TRBJ1-1, with D possibly TRBD1 on 5 matching bases. Deletions cut 4 bases from V and 1 base from J, with 10 bases between. This CDR3 has 14 residues. Germline values: CDR1 SNHLY, CDR2 FYNNEI.

The gene calls are TRBV27 and TRBJ1-1; 10 bases are shared with TRBD1. The CDR3 contains 16 residues. Trimming removed 6 bases from V and 4 bases from J; junction bases left unmatched: 11. CDR1 and CDR2 (germline): MNHEY, SMNVEV (reference sequence). The CDR3 bases are TGTGCCAGCAGCTATCAGACAGGGGGCGGGGGCACTGAAGCTTTCTTT. This translates into CASSYQTGGGGTEAFF.

The rearrangement links TRBV3-1 (or the pseudogene TRBV3-2) to TRBJ1-6; a possible D gene is TRBD1 (5 bases). CDR3 length: 14 amino acids. Germline assignment: CDR1 LGHDT and CDR2 YNNKEL (reference sequence). V was clipped by 8 bases and J by 0 bases, with 8 bases between them. The CDR3 protein is CASRGGSYNSPLHF. Written as DNA, the CDR3 is TGTGCCAGCCGGGGGGGCTCCTATAATTCACCCCTCCACTTT.

The chain carries TRBV7-2 and TRBJ1-4; D ambiguous. V lost 1 base and J 5 bases, leaving 11 bases between the germline ends. CDR1 and CDR2 from the germline V gene are SGHTA and FQGNSA. This CDR3 contains 15 residues. This chain's CDR3 is CASSLVGSSNEKLFF. The DNA for the CDR3 is TGTGCCAGCAGCTTAGTGGGCAGTTCCAATGAAAAACTGTTTTTT.

This clone has just a few counts. The CDR3 DNA is TGTGCCAGCAGCCGTCCGTCTAGCGGGAGAGCCGAGCAGTACTTC. It codes for CASSRPSSGRAEQYF. The rearrangement uses TRBV28 and TRBJ2-7; 10 bases align to TRBD2. Germline V gene sequence: CDR1 MDHEN, CDR2 SYDVKM. This CDR3 has 15 amino acids. J lost 6 bases, V lost 6 bases, and 11 bases had no gene match.

The chain employs TRBV5-4 and TRBJ2-1; the D gene is possibly TRBD2 (6 bases). The germline CDR1 and CDR2 sequences are SGHNT and YYREEE (reference sequence). The CDR3 extends over 16 amino acids. Trimming shortened V by 5 bases and J by 6 bases, and 21 bases separated the two germline ends. The CDR3, as DNA: TGTGCCAGCAGAATCGACTGGGACTTAGCGAGCAATGAGCAGTTCTTC. It encodes CASRIDWDLASNEQFF.

This chain uses TRBV7-8 with TRBJ2-7, with 12 bases matching TRBD1. With V trimmed by 5 bases and J by 6 bases, 14 bases remained unmatched. This CDR3 spans 17 amino acids. Germline CDR1 SGHVS, CDR2 FQNEAQ. The CDR3: CASSLHTPGQGAREQYF. CDR3 coding DNA: TGTGCCAGCAGCCTCCATACCCCGGGACAGGGGGCTCGCGAGCAGTACTTC.

This rearrangement joins TRBV10-3 to TRBJ1-4; no clear D gene. The CDR3 runs to 15 residues. Germline loops: CDR1 ENHRY, CDR2 SYGVKD. Trimming removed 0 bases at V and 4 bases at J, with 9 bases between. CDR3 sequence: CAISESQGSNEKLFF. The CDR3 DNA is TGTGCCATCAGTGAGTCTCAAGGGAGTAATGAAAAACTGTTTTTT.

The rearrangement links TRBV3-1 (or the pseudogene TRBV3-2) to TRBJ1-1; D call uncertain. There are 11 residues in the CDR3. Trimming pared 3 bases from V and 11 bases from J, leaving 10 bases between. CDR1 is LGHDT, CDR2 YNNKEL, per germline (reference sequence). DNA for the CDR3: TGTGCCAGCAGCCAGGGCCCCGCGGCTTTCTTT. Translating it yields CASSQGPAAFF.

The chain uses TRBV10-3 and TRBJ2-2, with a tentative D call TRBD2 (6 bases). Trimming shortened V by 0 bases and J by 2 bases, and 10 bases separated the two germline ends. The germline gives CDR1 ENHRY, CDR2 SYGVKD. The CDR3 extends over 16 amino acids. The DNA for the CDR3 is TGTGCCATCAGTGAGTCGAGGCGGGGTAACACCGGGGAGCTGTTTTTT. This translates into CAISESRRGNTGELFF.

This clone was recorded a few times. The genes are TRBV2 and TRBJ2-1; 13 nucleotides line up with TRBD2. CDR1 is SNHLY, CDR2 FYNNEI, per germline. The CDR3 totals 13 residues. J was trimmed by 10 bases and V by 8 bases; bases with no gene match: 5. The CDR3 loop reads CASRTSGSTEQFF. The CDR3 DNA is TGTGCCAGCCGGACTAGCGGGAGTACCGAGCAGTTCTTC.

The CDR3 bases are TGTGCCAGTAGGTCGACAGCCGGATTTAATTCACCCCTCCACTTT. Protein product: CASRSTAGFNSPLHF. The chain has TRBV19 and TRBJ1-6; a weak D match, TRBD1 (5 bases). Trimming shortened V by 6 bases and J by 6 bases, and 15 bases separated the two germline ends. The V gene's germline CDR1 is LNHDA and CDR2 SQIVND (reference sequence). The CDR3 is 15 amino acids.

The chain employs TRBV20-1 and TRBJ2-2, with 8 bases aligning to TRBD2. Germline V gene lookup returns CDR1 DFQATT and CDR2 SNEGSKA (reference sequence). Trimming cost V 3 bases and J 13 bases; bases outside gene matches: 7. The CDR3 extends over 12 amino acids. The CDR3 DNA is TGCAGTGCTAGTGTATCGGGGGGGCCGCTGTTTTTT. This gives the protein CSASVSGGPLFF.

The chain carries TRBV28 and TRBJ2-1; 14 bases map to TRBD2. V trimming: 4 bases; J trimming: 6 bases; junction bases outside the gene matches: 5. Per the germline V gene, CDR1 is MDHEN and CDR2 is SYDVKM. The CDR3 has 16 residues. CDR3 coding DNA: TGTGCCAGCAGTTCTCCGGGACTAGCGGGAGTCAATGAGCAGTTCTTC. Amino acids: CASSSPGLAGVNEQFF. Full variable domain (rest looked up from reference TRBV28 and TRBJ2-1): DVKVTQSSRYLVKRTGEKVFLECVQDMDHENMFWYRQDPGLGLRLIYFSYDVKMKEKGDIPEGYSVSREKKERFSLILESASTNQTSMYLCASSSPGLAGVNEQFFGPGTRLTVL.

In its sample, this clone was seen a few times. This chain uses TRBV5-1 with TRBJ1-6; D perhaps matches TRBD1 (6 bases). The germline V gene has CDR1 SGHRS and CDR2 YFSETQ. This CDR3 contains 15 residues. Between the trimmed V and J ends, which lost 0 bases and 7 bases, there was a span of 11 bases. The chain's CDR3 is CASSLVDRTNSPLHF. DNA of the CDR3: TGCGCCAGCAGCTTGGTCGACAGGACAAATTCACCCCTCCACTTT.

This sequence joins TRBV20-1 and TRBJ1-4, with D perhaps matching TRBD1 (5 bases). The germline V gene has CDR1 DFQATT and CDR2 SNEGSKA (reference sequence). The CDR3 runs 13 residues. The ends were cut back, 3 bases at V and 7 bases at J, with 12 bases in the middle. The CDR3 protein is CSASARAGEKLFF. CDR3 DNA sequence: TGCAGTGCTAGTGCCAGGGCCGGTGAAAAACTGTTTTTT.

The chain employs TRBV4-1 and TRBJ2-1; 7 bases agree with TRBD2. Unmatched junction bases numbered 11, after V lost 1 base and J lost 2 bases. Germline V gives CDR1 MGHRA, CDR2 YSYEKL. The CDR3 extends over 18 amino acids. The CDR3: CASSQGLASGAPYNEQFF. In DNA, the CDR3 is TGCGCCAGCAGCCAAGGGCTTGCTAGCGGTGCGCCCTACAATGAGCAGTTCTTC.

The rearrangement links TRBV28 to TRBJ1-1; 7 nucleotides match TRBD1. The germline V gene encodes CDR1 MDHEN and CDR2 SYDVKM. This CDR3 comprises 14 residues. Trimming removed 5 bases from V and 4 bases from J; junction bases left unmatched: 7. The DNA for the CDR3 is TGTGCCAGCAGTAAGGGACAGCGGTTCACTGAAGCTTTCTTT. Encoded protein: CASSKGQRFTEAFF.

The chain employs TRBV3-1 (or the pseudogene TRBV3-2) and TRBJ1-1; the D gene is possibly TRBD1 (5 bases). V lost 5 bases, J lost 4 bases, and 11 bases lay in between. The CDR3 loop spans 13 amino acids. Germline lookup yields CDR1 LGHDT and CDR2 YNNKEL (reference sequence). CDR3 DNA: TGTGCCAGCAGCGCAAGGGGTGGCACTGAAGCTTTCTTT. Its protein product is CASSARGGTEAFF.

CDR3 in amino acids: CASSVDFIGGINEQFF. CDR3 sequence (DNA): TGTGCCAGCAGCGTAGATTTTATCGGGGGTATCAATGAGCAGTTCTTC. The chain recombines TRBV9 with TRBJ2-1; D is possibly TRBD2 (6 bases). This CDR3 has 16 amino acids. Germline CDR1 is SGDLS and CDR2 is YYNGEE. V shed 0 bases and J shed 6 bases, with 16 bases lying between them.

This chain connects TRBV6-1 to TRBJ2-2; D uncertain. Germline lookup yields CDR1 MNHNS and CDR2 SASEGT. CDR3 length equals 17 residues. V was pared by 2 bases and J by 0 bases, with 13 bases between. CDR3 amino acids: CASSERSRFANTGELFF. DNA for the CDR3: TGTGCCAGCAGTGAAAGGTCGCGGTTCGCGAACACCGGGGAGCTGTTTTTT.

This chain uses TRBV18 with TRBJ1-5; D ambiguous. The CDR3 consists of 14 residues. CDR1 and CDR2 from the germline V gene are KGHSH and LQKENI. Trimming took 5 bases from V and 9 from J, leaving 17 bases between them. For the CDR3, the DNA is TGTGCCAGCTCATTGGGTCCAGCCAGAGGGCCCCAGCATTTT. Amino acid sequence: CASSLGPARGPQHF.